The 10 T cell receptor beta chains below all came from one sample that was sequenced in a study of T-cell reconstitution after alpha-beta-depleted transplantation in children. Unique molecular identifiers were built into the TCRbeta library. A single record per CDR3 protein comes from TCRdb applying MiXCR to the PCR reads. The sample holds roughly 500,000 distinct CDR3 sequences, about 30% seen once. This specimen was PBMCs from the stem cell graft donor, taken from the stem cell graft. The receptor source for this set is a human donor who donated a stem cell graft to a child with aplastic anemia.

J is TRBJ1-5 and V is TRBV6-2 or TRBV6-3, with D possibly matching TRBD1 (6 bases). V dropped 0 bases and J dropped 1 base, with 10 bases sitting between them. CDR3 length: 16 residues. Germline lookup yields CDR1 MNHEY and CDR2 SVGEGT. CDR3 coding DNA: TGTGCCAGCAGTTACTCAACAGGGACCAGCAATCAGCCCCAGCATTTT. Translated, it gives CASSYSTGTSNQPQHF.

The V and J genes are TRBV12-3 or TRBV12-4 and TRBJ1-4; D might be TRBD1 (5 bases). V shed 5 bases and J shed 7 bases, with 17 bases lying between them. The CDR3 is 15 residues long. In nucleotides, the CDR3 is TGTGCCAGCAGTCTGGATAGGGGCCAAAGTGAAAAACTGTTTTTT. Translation gives CASSLDRGQSEKLFF.

This clonotype was recorded once. This rearrangement joins TRBV9 to TRBJ1-2; D remains ambiguous. This CDR3 is 14 amino acids long. V was pared by 2 bases and J by 3 bases, with 11 bases between. From germline, CDR1 is SGDLS and CDR2 YYNGEE. The CDR3 DNA follows: TGTGCCAGCAGCGTTCAGTCGCAGGACTATGGCTACACCTTC. It specifies CASSVQSQDYGYTF.

The chain joins TRBV12-3 or TRBV12-4 to TRBJ2-5; 13 positions agree with TRBD2. The ends lost 1 base at V and 5 bases at J; junction bases unmatched: 7. The CDR3 loop spans 17 amino acids. CDR3 nucleotide sequence: TGTGCCAGCAGTTTAGTACTAGCGGGAGGGCCGAGGGAGACCCAGTACTTC. Protein sequence: CASSLVLAGGPRETQYF.

V gene TRBV30 combines with J gene TRBJ2-1, with TRBD1 as a possible D gene (6 bases). The V end lost 3 bases, the J end lost 0 bases, and 12 bases lay between the germline ends. Germline assignment: CDR1 GTSNPN and CDR2 SVGIG (reference sequence). This CDR3 spans 15 amino acids. CDR3 amino acids: CAWRGTGSSYNEQFF. The CDR3 DNA is TGTGCCTGGAGGGGAACAGGGAGCTCCTACAATGAGCAGTTCTTC.

This clonotype was seen more than once but under ten times. The J gene is TRBJ2-1, the V gene TRBV7-9; TRBD2 agrees at 11 bases. The germline CDR1 and CDR2 sequences are SEHNR and FQNEAQ (reference sequence). J was trimmed by 2 bases and V by 1 base; bases with no gene match: 1. The CDR3 has 16 amino acids. The CDR3 is CASSLVTSGTYNEQFF. The CDR3, as DNA: TGTGCCAGCAGCTTAGTGACTAGCGGGACCTACAATGAGCAGTTCTTC.

This chain links TRBV4-3 with TRBJ1-1, with D unclear. Germline-derived CDR1 and CDR2 are LGHNA and YSLEER. This CDR3 region has 15 residues. The V end was cut by 1 base, the J end by 0 bases, with 9 bases between. DNA of the CDR3: TGCGCCAGCAGCCAAGTGAGGGATCTGAACACTGAAGCTTTCTTT. This translates into CASSQVRDLNTEAFF.

This clonotype was observed a single time. This chain uses TRBV20-1 with TRBJ2-3; 9 bases line up with TRBD2. Unmatched junction bases numbered 11, after V lost 4 bases and J lost 9 bases. Germline V gene sequence: CDR1 DFQATT, CDR2 SNEGSKA (reference sequence). The CDR3 length is 14 residues. The CDR3 region is CSAMGASGKGTQYF. CDR3 bases: TGCAGTGCTATGGGCGCTAGCGGGAAGGGAACGCAGTATTTT.

The chain combines TRBV29-1 with TRBJ2-5; D is possibly TRBD1 (6 bases). The CDR3 extends over 13 amino acids. V was pared by 2 bases and J by 3 bases, with 10 bases between. From germline, CDR1 is SQVTM and CDR2 ANQGSEA. The CDR3 DNA reads TGCAGCGTTGAAATGGACAGTAAAGAGACCCAGTACTTC. It specifies CSVEMDSKETQYF.

The chain combines TRBV13 with TRBJ2-2; D remains ambiguous. The CDR3 sequence is 15 residues long. V lost 2 bases and J lost 3, with 10 bases in between. The germline V gene has CDR1 PRHDT and CDR2 FYEKMQ (reference sequence). This CDR3 is CASSLRPWDTGELFF. The CDR3 DNA sequence: TGTGCCAGCAGCTTACGCCCCTGGGACACCGGGGAGCTGTTTTTT.